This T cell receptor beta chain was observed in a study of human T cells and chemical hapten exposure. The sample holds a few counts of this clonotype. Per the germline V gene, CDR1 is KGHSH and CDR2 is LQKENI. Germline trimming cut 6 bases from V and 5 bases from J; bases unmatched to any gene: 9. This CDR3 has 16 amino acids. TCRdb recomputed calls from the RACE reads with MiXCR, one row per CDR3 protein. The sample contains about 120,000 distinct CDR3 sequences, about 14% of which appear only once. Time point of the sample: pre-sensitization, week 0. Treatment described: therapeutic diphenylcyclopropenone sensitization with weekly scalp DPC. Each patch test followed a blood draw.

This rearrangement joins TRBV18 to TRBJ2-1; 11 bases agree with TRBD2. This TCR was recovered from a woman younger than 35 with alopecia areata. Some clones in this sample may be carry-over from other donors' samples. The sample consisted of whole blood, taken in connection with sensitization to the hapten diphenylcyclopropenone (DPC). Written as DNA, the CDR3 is TGTGCCAGCTCGCCGACTAGCGGGGCCTTGAACAATGAGCAGTTCTTC. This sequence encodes CASSPTSGALNNEQFF.